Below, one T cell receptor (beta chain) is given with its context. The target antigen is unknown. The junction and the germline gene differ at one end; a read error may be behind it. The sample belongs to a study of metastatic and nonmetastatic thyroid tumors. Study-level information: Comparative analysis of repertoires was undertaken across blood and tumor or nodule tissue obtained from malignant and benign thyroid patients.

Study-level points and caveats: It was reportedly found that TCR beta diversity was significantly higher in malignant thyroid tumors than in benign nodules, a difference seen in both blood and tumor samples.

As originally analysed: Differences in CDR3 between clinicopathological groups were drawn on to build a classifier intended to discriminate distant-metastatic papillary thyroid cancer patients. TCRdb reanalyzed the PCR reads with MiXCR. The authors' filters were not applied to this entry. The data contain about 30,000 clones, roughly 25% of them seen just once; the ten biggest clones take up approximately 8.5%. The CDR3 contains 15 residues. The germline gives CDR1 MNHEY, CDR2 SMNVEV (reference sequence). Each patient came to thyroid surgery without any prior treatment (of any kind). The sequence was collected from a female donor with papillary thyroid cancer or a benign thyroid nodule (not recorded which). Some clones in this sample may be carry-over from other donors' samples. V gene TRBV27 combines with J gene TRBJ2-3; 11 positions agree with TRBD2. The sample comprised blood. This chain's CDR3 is CASSLGLAGRDTQLF. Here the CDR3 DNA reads TGTGCCAGCAGTTTAGGACTAGCGGGTAGAGATACGCAGTTGTTT.